Shown below are 5 T cell receptor beta chains from a single sample sequenced in a study of Ad26.COV2.S vaccination and SARS-CoV-2 variants. Stated treatment: 15 to 20 received Ad26.COV2.S at low or high dose, single or two shots; roughly five received placebo; per-sample allocation not given. Each sample was drawn 63 days after the first injection (of vaccine or placebo). Repertoires were generated with immunoSEQ multiplex PCR, while TCRdb's copy carries only in-frame clones and drops some. The table has about 410,000 clones, around 89% seen once. Sequencing was performed on peripheral blood, taken in a trial of Ad26.COV2.S vaccine versus placebo. Receptors were obtained from a person aged 18-65 years who received the Ad26.COV2.S COVID-19 vaccine or a placebo.

The chain carries TRBV19 and TRBJ2-2; 10 bases align to TRBD2. There are 18 residues in the CDR3. Germline V gives CDR1 LNHDA, CDR2 SQIVND (reference sequence). The J segment lost 0 bases and the V segment lost 4 bases, leaving 8 bases of the junction unmatched. The CDR3 DNA sequence: TGTGCCAGTAGTAAGGCTAGCGGGAGAAGAGCGAACACCGGGGAGCTGTTTTTT. It is translated as CASSKASGRRANTGELFF. Together with reference TRBV19 and TRBJ2-2, the CDR3 gives the full variable domain: DGGITQSPKYLFRKEGQNVTLSCEQNLNHDAMYWYRQDPGQGLRLIYYSQIVNDFQKGDIAEGYSVSREKKESFPLTVTSAQKNPTAFYLCASSKASGRRANTGELFFGEGSRLTVL.

The chain employs TRBV11-3 and TRBJ2-1; maybe TRBD2 (6 bases). V shed 1 base and J shed 8 bases, with 9 bases lying between them. Per germline, CDR1 SGHNT and CDR2 YENEEA. The CDR3 contains 13 residues. The CDR3 is CASSLVRGDEQFF. In nucleotides, the CDR3 is TGTGCCAGCAGCTTAGTGCGGGGCGATGAGCAGTTCTTC.

The chain recombines TRBV30 with TRBJ2-6; D is uncertain. From germline, CDR1 is GTSNPN and CDR2 SVGIG (reference sequence). Trimming shortened V by 3 bases and J by 4 bases, and 10 bases separated the two germline ends. This CDR3 region has 14 residues. Here the CDR3 reads CAWRGNPGANVLTF. CDR3 nucleotides: TGTGCCTGGAGAGGGAATCCGGGGGCCAACGTCCTGACTTTC.

The chain joins TRBV19 to TRBJ1-1, with D maybe TRBD1 (6 bases). This CDR3 has 13 amino acids. The V end lost 5 bases, the J end lost 5 bases, and 12 bases lay between the germline ends. CDR1 LNHDA and CDR2 SQIVND come from the germline V gene (reference sequence). CDR3 nucleotides: TGTGCCAGTAGTCCAGAAGGGGGAACTGAAGCTTTCTTT. It encodes CASSPEGGTEAFF.

The chain couples TRBV5-1 to TRBJ2-3; 8 bases align to TRBD2. V lost 4 bases and J lost 0; bases outside the gene matches: 10. CDR3 length equals 17 residues. The germline V gene has CDR1 SGHRS and CDR2 YFSETQ. CDR3 DNA sequence: TGCGCCAGCAGCCCCGGGGGGGGAGTGGTTAGCACAGATACGCAGTATTTT. This gives the protein CASSPGGGVVSTDTQYF.